This paragraph covers one T cell receptor beta chain sequence. No cognate antigen has been identified for it. Base qualities are not at hand, and no much larger clone is one base apart. This record belongs to a study of cytomegalovirus exposure and HLA in healthy donors (dated by TCRdb to 2015 to 2018). For the study in its entirety: In an earlier analysis of under 600 of the donors, about 260 Gb of sequence data and roughly 100 million unique TCR beta sequences from about 190 million T cells were reported. An early release that covered fewer than 800 HLA-typed donors contained about 300 gigabases of sequencing data and 70 million to 100 million unique TCR sequences. Four to six DR-DQ haplotypes were handled as single units for association and clustering because linkage in the cohort was strong. The number of typed donors differed by locus: roughly 620-640 for A, B, C, DRB1 and DQB1; 522 for DQA1; some 590 for DPA1; and some 430 for DPB1. All discovery cohort repertoires had been generated using a single sequencing platform. To predict cytomegalovirus infection status, the study combined high-throughput TCR immunosequencing, statistical association of individual TCRs with disease status, and machine learning. Using immunosequencing, the study profiled T cell repertoires from fewer than 700 subjects and related those repertoires to cytomegalovirus serostatus. The study was designed to test whether signatures of past pathogen exposure could be identified by cataloging public T cell receptors. HLA typing included class I and class II loci at four-digit resolution. The genetic ancestry cluster associated with self-reported Caucasian donors included 65% to 90% of the 300 to 450 genotyped donors. Rather than drawing on any new phenotypic data, the later analysis identified candidate immune exposures from TCR beta sequences and the way those sequences occurred across donors. A later genetic analysis used genome-wide SNP genotypes for about three fifths of the 666 donors, treating that subset as a discovery cohort. Among a few hundred genotyped donors of the cohort, an average of approximately 230,000 unique TCR beta nucleotide sequences were sequenced per donor, roughly a sixth of them non-productive. Donor age, sex, ethnicity and CMV serostatus were collected together with the repertoire data. To decide whether each TCR beta V gene segment behaved as functional or pseudogenic, an earlier analysis of some 580 of the donors relied on high-throughput TCR beta sequencing. To study patterns of TCR occurrence, a later analysis re-analyzed previously published TCR beta repertoires from 700 or so donors and added high-resolution HLA genotyping. In addition to the first cohort of about 650 subjects, a separate validation cohort of approximately 130 different subjects was used.

From the cysteine up to the phenylalanine, the CDR3 has a length of 14 residues. The kept DNA is CDR3 alone, 42 bases in frame from the first base. The trim is 7 bases for V and 2 bases for J, with a gap of 14 bases between the germline ends. Reading the germline V gene gives CDR1 SGDLS and CDR2 YYNGEE. Results the study describes overall, beyond this receptor: According to a later analysis, TCR association rates differed among HLA loci, with DRB1 alleles showing the most associated TCRs and HLA-C alleles showing the fewest. In a later analysis, HLA-associated TCR beta chains showed more clonal expansion and lower generation probabilities than non-associated chains that were equally common. Seventeen rarely observed V segments, including chromosome 9 orphons, were excluded from the earlier analysis of just under 600 of the donors because counts were too low. In a later analysis, about 16,000 TCR beta sequences were associated with specific HLA alleles at a false discovery rate of 0.05. Because HLA typing was missing for some donors at each locus, association tests included only the typed subset. An association between a missense DCLRE1C variant and V-gene and J-gene trimming of TCR beta chains was found in a later genetic analysis and replicated in an independent cohort. Compared with the roughly 700-donor mean, donors in an Asian-associated ancestry cluster had fewer N-insertions in productive TCRs, according to a later genetic analysis. Most CMV-associated TCR beta chains appeared to be HLA-restricted in a later analysis, and the HLA associations seemed to be driven largely by CMV exposure. While some public TCRs were present in many individuals, most TCR sequences turned up only very rarely across donors. Broadly in line with IMGT annotations, most TCR beta V segments showed up in productive rearrangements about 87% or about 30% of the time in an earlier analysis of 587 of the donors. The authors suggested that the approach could potentially be extended to other disease states and immunological phenotypes. The sequencing pipeline was judged likely to have produced a cluster of highly shared sequence variants as a technical artifact. Presence/absence analyses assumed roughly uniform sequencing depth across donors, an assumption that may not hold. Some IMGT-functional V segments, including TRBV6-2 and TRBV6-3, could not be told apart with the 87-base-pair reads, so those segments were excluded. Correlated functional status among segregating V segments might be attributable to linkage disequilibrium, but an unknown experimental factor could not be ruled out. Strong co-occurrence of HLA alleles, especially DR and DQ, made assigning TCR associations to individual alleles difficult. A later analysis reported that several top co-occurrence clusters appeared linked to parvovirus B19, influenza, CMV and Epstein-Barr virus. A further reported finding was that TCR beta sequences accurately predicted the HLA-A and HLA-B alleles for most subjects in the first cohort. In both the original and validation cohorts, the classifier was reported to diagnose cytomegalovirus status with high specificity and sensitivity. CMV serostatus was the only immune exposure information available for the cohort. The study gave a list of roughly 150 TCR beta chains associated with cytomegalovirus. In this cohort, only TCR beta chains were sequenced, and detectable features were limited by the absence of alpha or paired-chain data. A few of the identified cytomegalovirus-associated TCR beta chains were confirmed in vitro to be specific for cytomegalovirus antigens.

The library relied on the immunoSEQ multiplex PCR assay. For the multiplex PCR, a mixture combining 60 forward primers for TCR Vbeta segments and 13 reverse primers for TCR Jbeta segments was used. Amplification of the CDR3 region of rearranged TCR beta genes was performed with a multiplex PCR assay on genomic DNA. The Illumina HiSeq System was used to sequence the amplified TCR beta libraries as 87-base-pair reads. As for the authors' bioinformatics: A later analysis counted about 80 million unique TCR beta chains across the 600 to 850 repertoires, and roughly 9.9 million of these chains were shared by at least two donors. To remove PCR and sequencing errors, raw reads were error-corrected and collapsed into unique sequences using a nearest-neighbor algorithm that merged closely related sequences. CDR3 sequences were aligned to IMGT reference sequences to assign V, D and J gene segments. For a sequence to be retained, a match of at least six nucleotides to both a V gene segment and a J gene segment was required. A rearrangement was called productive if the CDR3 had no stop codons and remained in frame with V and J, and every other rearrangement was called non-productive. CDR3 was defined according to IMGT convention as the region running from the second conserved V-encoded cysteine to the conserved J-encoded phenylalanine. Sequences without an unambiguous match to a single V gene segment were excluded from the earlier analysis of almost 600 of the donors. An earlier analysis of 587 of the donors classified V segments as functional when productive rearrangements were above 56.7% and as segregating when the standard deviation between donors was above 5%. A statistical classification framework was developed to diagnose cytomegalovirus status using the catalog of TCR beta chain sequences. A later analysis assigned V and J genes by comparing TCR nucleotide sequences with IMGT/GENE-DB human TR gene sequences. A later analysis assigned CDR3 sequences and most-parsimonious VDJ recombination scenarios with the TCRdist pipeline. A later analysis defined each TCR beta chain by its CDR3 amino acid sequence plus V-gene family, and excluded reads lacking a unique V-gene family. In a later analysis, several hundred highly shared, low-generation-probability nucleotide sequences were removed to address suspected cross-contamination and a sequencing artifact. A later analysis calculated a clonal expansion index for each public chain from normalized within-repertoire ranks of inferred template counts. A later analysis computed generation probabilities with a VDJ recombination model fitted to out-of-frame rearrangements, and checked the results against IGoR. A later analysis scored TCR-TCR, TCR-HLA and TCR-CMV co-occurrence with hypergeometric tests, applying a repertoire-size bias correction to TCR pairs. In a later analysis, false discovery rates were estimated by permuting HLA or CMV assignments 20 times. In a later analysis, co-occurring TCRs were grouped using DBSCAN, and TCRdist sequence similarity was added for clustering within HLA-allele-positive subsets. Repertoires with fewer than 30,000 or more than 120,000 public chains were left out of co-occurrence clustering, as were about 5 repertoires with anomalous nucleotide sharing. TCRdb re-hosts the immuneACCESS table, in-frame sequences only. Its copies lack some clones; in the studies checked, an unresolved V gene accounts for under half of them, and the cause for the rest is not known. V and J calls plus clone size are reproduced from that table; the DNA served to infer D and trimming. The sample table lists 200,000 to 250,000 clones, around 80% of them with a count of one. The ten largest clones take up 3.8% of the sample.

The cohort comprised some 730 healthy bone marrow donors. At the time of sampling, every cohort member was nominally healthy, though immune exposures that went unrecorded were likely present. The donor was CMV seronegative and belonged to the group of around 350 seronegative cohort members. Every donor gave a peripheral blood sample, and the peripheral blood mononuclear cells from that sample were used for TCR beta sequencing. The Qiagen DNeasy Blood Extraction Kit was used to extract genomic DNA from the blood cell samples. The sequence joins TRBV9 to TRBJ2-3; TRBD2 might be the D gene, on 7 matching bases. This clonotype was sampled from a male donor in good health and CMV-seronegative. Sequencing was done on a sample of PBMCs. CDR3 loop: CASHRGAATDTQYF. The nucleotide sequence reads as follows: TGTGCCAGCCACCGGGGGGCGGCCACAGATACGCAGTATTTT.